This TCR beta chain was recorded in a study of spatial heterogeneity in lung cancer (dated by TCRdb to between 2017 and 2020). Broadly, across the study: More beta-chain than alpha-chain transcripts were consistently detected, likely reflecting higher beta-chain transcript abundance. A strong correlation was found between TCR transcript counts in tumor regions and a T cell transcriptional module score from matched bulk RNA-seq. In the raw uncorrected reads, each unique combination of TCR and UMI appeared more than ten times on average. In non-small cell lung cancer, the study made a quantitative comparison of TCR alpha and beta repertoires among multiple tumor regions, matched nontumor lung and blood. TCR repertoire features were related to nonsynonymous mutation counts determined by whole-exome sequencing of tumor tissue. At surgery, hundreds of tumor regions, 64 matched nontumor lung samples and 45 to 60 PBMC samples were TCR-sequenced for both alpha and beta chains.

The library was built by means of 5' RACE. Sequencing relied on a NextSeq 500. To allow correction of PCR and sequencing errors, the TCR library protocol tagged every TCR cDNA molecule with a unique molecular identifier. As for the authors' bioinformatics: TCR identification, UMI-based error correction and CDR3 extraction were all carried out with Decombinator tools. Expanded TCRs were defined as those above a frequency of 2 per 1,000, corresponding to the top 1% of the tumor frequency distribution. Expanded tumor TCRs were classed as regional if statistically deemed absent (corrected P<0.05) from at least one tumor region, otherwise ubiquitous. Rényi diversity was computed with the R vegan package after subsampling each repertoire 100 times to 5,000 TCRs. CDR3 similarity networks were built from amino acid triplet string-kernel similarity, with CDR3s being connected when pairwise similarity was above 0.82. TCRdb reworked the public reads: Q25 trimming with fastp, MiXCR clone assembly, productive beta chains retained. Identical CDR3 protein sequences are pooled into one entry, listed with their most common genes and DNA. The V and J calls were not made by the authors but by TCRdb's processing. Here the sample has 4,500 to 6,500 distinct CDR3 sequences; around 15% occur a single time. 15% of the sample belongs to the ten largest clones.

Paper-wide results and their limitations: TCR-seq coverage of tumor T cells was estimated to be only 6% to 7.5% for alpha chains and more than 11% for beta chains. Confirming at a functional level the hypothesis that regional TCRs recognize regional mutations was considered to require additional single-cell paired TCR alpha and beta sequencing. Counts of ubiquitous and regional expanded TCRs correlated with counts of ubiquitous and regional nonsynonymous mutations, respectively. The tumor nonsynonymous mutation count correlated with the number of expanded alpha and beta TCRs within the tumor.

Worth noting for this clonotype: The specificity of this receptor is unknown. No base quality values were provided; no much bigger clone lies one nucleotide off.

From the cysteine through the phenylalanine, the CDR3 covers 15 amino acids. Just CDR3 DNA is preserved here, 45 bases in frame from base 1. V is trimmed back by 4 bases and J by 3 bases, and the junction contains 3 bases that no gene match accounts for. The germline V gene encodes CDR1 SGHTA and CDR2 FQGNSA. The meaning of the sample's time point label: sample taken at primary tumor resection. Donors were approximately 72 patients with early-stage, untreated non-small cell lung cancer from the lung TRACERx cohort. Without any cell sorting, TCR sequencing was performed on whole RNA extracted either from tumor and nontumor lung tissue or from cryopreserved PBMC samples. Only patients for whom sufficient RNA was available from at least two tumor regions were selected for TCR sequencing. A lung pathologist reviewed the tumor and adjacent nontumor lung specimens before the specimens were selected.

Sequencing was performed on lung tumor tissue, taken at surgery. The TCR was taken from a female donor with early-stage non-small cell lung cancer. Recombination connected TRBV7-2 to TRBJ2-5, and 12 bases in between align with TRBD2. The base sequence is TGTGCCAGCAGCTCCCGACTAGCGGGGGAAGAGACCCAGTACTTC. Its protein is CASSSRLAGEETQYF.